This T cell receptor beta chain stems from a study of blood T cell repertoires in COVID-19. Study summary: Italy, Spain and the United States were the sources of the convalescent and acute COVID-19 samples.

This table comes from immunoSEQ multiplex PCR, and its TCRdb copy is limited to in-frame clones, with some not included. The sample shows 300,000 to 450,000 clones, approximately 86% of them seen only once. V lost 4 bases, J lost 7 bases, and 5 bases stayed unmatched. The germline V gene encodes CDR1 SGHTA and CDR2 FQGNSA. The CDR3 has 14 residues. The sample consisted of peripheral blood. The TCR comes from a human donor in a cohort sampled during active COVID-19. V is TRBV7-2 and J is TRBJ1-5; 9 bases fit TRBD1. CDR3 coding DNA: TGTGCCAGCAGCTCGCAGACAGGGGGGCAGCCCCAGCATTTT. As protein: CASSSQTGGQPQHF.